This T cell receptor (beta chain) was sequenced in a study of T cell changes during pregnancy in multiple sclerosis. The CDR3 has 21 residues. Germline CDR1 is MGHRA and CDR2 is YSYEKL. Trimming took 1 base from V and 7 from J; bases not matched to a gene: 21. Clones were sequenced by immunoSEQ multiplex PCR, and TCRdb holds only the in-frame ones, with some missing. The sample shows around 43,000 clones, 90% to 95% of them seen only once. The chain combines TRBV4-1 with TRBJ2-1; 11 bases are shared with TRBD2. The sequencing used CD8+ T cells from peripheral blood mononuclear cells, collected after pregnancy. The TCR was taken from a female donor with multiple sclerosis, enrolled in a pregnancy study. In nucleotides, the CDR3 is TGCGCCAGCAGCCAAGTCCCCTCTTTCCCCCTGACTAGCGGGACGTTAAATGAGCAGTTCTTC. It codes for CASSQVPSFPLTSGTLNEQFF.